This passage covers 26 T cell receptor beta chains from one sample sequenced in a study of blood T cell repertoires in COVID-19 (dated by TCRdb to 2018 to 2021). The library was prepared using the immunoSEQ multiplex PCR assay. The table was pulled from immuneACCESS by TCRdb, which kept in-frame rearrangements only. Such tables lose some clones; where checked, under half of the loss comes from unresolved V genes, and the rest has no known cause. The sample table holds 310,000 or so clones, of which around 80% were seen once. Roughly 1.3% of the sample belongs to the ten largest clones. The sequencing input was peripheral blood. The receptors derive from a woman in her fifties or sixties with acute or convalescent COVID-19.

V and J are TRBV10-2 and TRBJ1-6; D uncertain. Germline V gives CDR1 WSHSY, CDR2 SAAADI. The CDR3 runs 10 residues. V was trimmed by 8 bases and J by 7 bases, leaving 3 bases between them. CDR3 in amino acids: CASPNSPLHF. In nucleotides, the CDR3 is TGCGCCAGCCCAAATTCACCCCTCCACTTT.

This rearrangement joins TRBV6-5 to TRBJ1-1; 8 bases match TRBD1. Germline trimming cut 6 bases from V and 7 bases from J; bases unmatched to any gene: 7. CDR3 length: 13 residues. In germline, CDR1 is MNHEY, CDR2 SVGAGI. The CDR3 DNA follows: TGTGCCAGCAGCAAAGGGACAGGTTATGAAGCTTTCTTT. Its translation: CASSKGTGYEAFF.

This chain uses TRBV9 with TRBJ2-5; 15 nucleotides match TRBD2. This CDR3 comprises 18 residues. The V gene end was trimmed by 4 bases and the J gene end by 4 bases; junction bases not matched to a gene: 11. Germline CDR1 and CDR2: SGDLS and YYNGEE. The CDR3 spells CASSRDTGGLAGGETQYF. The CDR3 DNA reads TGTGCCAGCAGCCGAGACACGGGGGGACTAGCGGGAGGAGAGACCCAGTACTTC. The complete variable domain, with remaining parts taken from reference TRBV9 and TRBJ2-5, reads DSGVTQTPKHLITATGQRVTLRCSPRSGDLSVYWYQQSLDQGLQFLIQYYNGEERAKGNILERFSAQQFPDLHSELNLSSLELGDSALYFCASSRDTGGLAGGETQYFGPGTRLLVL.

Notes on this clone: Other DNA sequences within the sample encode an identical CDR3. The gene calls are TRBV3-1 (or the pseudogene TRBV3-2) and TRBJ1-2; D is ambiguous. Germline lookup yields CDR1 LGHDT and CDR2 YNNKEL (reference sequence). Trimming pared 3 bases from V and 7 bases from J, leaving 6 bases between. The CDR3 consists of 11 residues. The CDR3 DNA reads TGTGCCAGCAGCCAGGGAGGTGGCTACACCTTC. Amino acid sequence: CASSQGGGYTF.

The chain employs TRBV7-2 and TRBJ2-3; TRBD2 matches at 7 bases. V lost 3 bases and J lost 5; bases outside the gene matches: 14. Looked up from germline, CDR1 is SGHTA and CDR2 is FQGNSA. The CDR3 is made up of 17 amino acids. CDR3 sequence: CASSFPLGTTTGDTQYF. DNA for the CDR3: TGTGCCAGCAGCTTTCCCCTGGGGACTACCACCGGAGATACGCAGTATTTT.

J is TRBJ1-5 and V is TRBV19; 8 nucleotides agree with TRBD1. CDR3 length: 14 residues. Germline V gene lookup returns CDR1 LNHDA and CDR2 SQIVND (reference sequence). Germline trimming cut 5 bases from V and 7 bases from J; bases unmatched to any gene: 7. In nucleotides, the CDR3 is TGTGCCAGTAGTTTCGCAGGGGGCGGGCAGCCCCAGCATTTT. The encoded protein is CASSFAGGGQPQHF.

Only a few counts were recorded for this clone. The V gene is TRBV7-2, the J gene TRBJ1-3; 7 nucleotides agree with TRBD1. Germline V gives CDR1 SGHTA, CDR2 FQGNSA. CDR3 size: 14 residues. The V and J ends lost 3 bases and 2 bases, in that order; junction bases with no gene match: 1. CDR3 in DNA: TGTGCCAGCAGCTTTACAGGGGCTGGAAACACCATATATTTT. Its protein product is CASSFTGAGNTIYF.

V usage is TRBV5-4 and J usage is TRBJ2-1; 9 bases map to TRBD1. The CDR3 covers 13 residues. Trimming removed 5 bases from V and 10 bases from J; junction bases left unmatched: 7. Germline CDR1 and CDR2: SGHNT and YYREEE (reference sequence). This chain's CDR3 is CASSLQGAWEQFF. As DNA, the CDR3 is TGTGCCAGCAGTCTACAGGGGGCTTGGGAGCAGTTCTTC.

The chain recombines TRBV29-1 with TRBJ1-3; weak D call: TRBD1 (6 bases). Trimming shortened V by 0 bases and J by 5 bases, and 14 bases separated the two germline ends. Germline V CDR1 and CDR2: SQVTM, ANQGSEA. The CDR3 is made up of 15 amino acids. This chain's CDR3 is CSVEEPRDTRNTIYF. Here the CDR3 DNA reads TGCAGCGTTGAAGAGCCAAGGGACACCCGAAACACCATATATTTT.

The rearrangement joins TRBV19 to TRBJ2-6, with TRBD1 matching 8 bases. J gave up 0 bases and V 5 bases, and 6 bases lay outside the gene matches. The germline V gene encodes CDR1 LNHDA and CDR2 SQIVND (reference sequence). The CDR3 consists of 17 residues. CDR3 sequence reads: CASSLGQALSGANVLTF. In nucleotides, the CDR3 is TGTGCCAGTAGTCTGGGACAGGCCCTCTCTGGGGCCAACGTCCTGACTTTC.

The chain is built from TRBV3-1 (or the pseudogene TRBV3-2) and TRBJ1-1; 8 bases match TRBD1. The ends lost 6 bases at V and 8 bases at J; junction bases unmatched: 2. Germline lookup yields CDR1 LGHDT and CDR2 YNNKEL (reference sequence). CDR3 size: 11 residues. The CDR3 is CASRRTGEAFF. The CDR3 DNA sequence: TGTGCCAGCAGAAGGACAGGGGAAGCTTTCTTT.

This rearrangement joins TRBV29-1 to TRBJ1-1; D possibly corresponds to TRBD1 (6 bases). The CDR3 loop spans 11 amino acids. Per the germline V gene, CDR1 is SQVTM and CDR2 is ANQGSEA. Trimming removed 3 bases at V and 5 bases at J, with 7 bases between. CDR3 region: CSVDRGTEAFF. The CDR3 bases are TGCAGCGTTGACAGGGGAACTGAAGCTTTCTTT.

This clone has a handful of counts. DNA of the CDR3: TGTGCCAGCAGCTTAGGCAGGGTGCGCGAGCAGTACTTC. It yields the protein CASSLGRVREQYF. The V gene is TRBV7-2, the J gene TRBJ2-7; D is possibly TRBD1 (5 bases). V lost 1 base to trimming and J lost 6 bases, with 10 bases between them. The CDR3 runs to 13 residues. CDR1 is SGHTA and CDR2 is FQGNSA in the germline V gene.

This chain joins TRBV4-3 and TRBJ2-2; D gene ambiguous. This CDR3 comprises 12 residues. The V gene's germline CDR1 is LGHNA and CDR2 YSLEER. Trimming removed 0 bases from V and 8 bases from J, with 4 bases in between. CDR3 nucleotide sequence: TGCGCCAGCAGCCAAGATCCTGGGGAGCTGTTTTTT. It encodes CASSQDPGELFF.

This chain joins TRBV11-3 and TRBJ2-6; TRBD1 aligns across 7 bases. The trim removed 10 bases at V and 0 bases at J, leaving 9 bases unmatched. Germline CDR1 reads SGHNT; CDR2 reads YENEEA. The CDR3 runs 16 residues. The CDR3 spells CATRDRKFSGANVLTF. CDR3 in DNA: TGTGCCACCCGGGACAGAAAATTCTCTGGGGCCAACGTCCTGACTTTC.

This sequence joins TRBV27 and TRBJ1-2; tentatively, D is TRBD1 (6 bases). The germline V and J ends were trimmed by 5 bases and 1 base, with 17 bases remaining between them. This CDR3 has 16 amino acids. Germline V CDR1 and CDR2: MNHEY, SMNVEV (reference sequence). For the CDR3, the DNA is TGTGCCAGCAGTCCGCTTGGGCCAGGGGATAACTATGGCTACACCTTC. Its translation: CASSPLGPGDNYGYTF.

The chain combines TRBV6-6 with TRBJ2-5, with 7 nucleotides matching TRBD2. In germline, CDR1 is MNHNY, CDR2 SVGAGI (reference sequence). There are 15 residues in the CDR3. Trimming took 0 bases from V and 4 from J; bases not matched to a gene: 5. The CDR3 loop reads CASSYSTGGVETQYF. The CDR3 DNA sequence: TGTGCCAGCAGTTACTCGACGGGAGGCGTAGAGACCCAGTACTTC.

The rearrangement uses TRBV10-3 and TRBJ2-1, with D possibly matching TRBD2 (7 bases). Trimming cost V 6 bases and J 8 bases, with 11 bases left between them. CDR3 length equals 12 residues. Germline V gene data show CDR1 as ENHRY and CDR2 as SYGVKD. In DNA, the CDR3 is TGTGCCATCAGCCCCGGGGGGCATGAGCAGTTCTTC. This translates into CAISPGGHEQFF.

The chain links TRBV10-2 to TRBJ1-2, with D perhaps TRBD1 (5 bases). The CDR3 spans 11 residues. V lost 3 bases and J lost 8, with 7 bases in between. Germline CDR1 and CDR2: WSHSY and SAAADI. The DNA of the CDR3 is TGCGCCAGCAGTGACGGGGGAGGCTACACCTTC. As protein: CASSDGGGYTF.

This clone was picked up one time. This chain links TRBV21-1 with TRBJ2-3; TRBD2 was called by the table and not checked on the DNA. TRBV21-1 is assigned pseudogene status. The CDR3 consists of 16 residues. CDR3 bases: TGTGCCAGCAGCGAGGAGGGGCGGTACTTTAACTGGGCGCAGTATTTT. This encodes CASSEEGRYFNWAQYF.

The chain joins TRBV9 to TRBJ2-1; maybe TRBD1 (7 bases). V was trimmed by 2 bases and J by 4 bases, leaving 13 bases between them. From germline, CDR1 is SGDLS and CDR2 YYNGEE. This CDR3 contains 15 residues. CDR3 coding DNA: TGTGCCAGCAGCGTCCAGACAGGGACTTACAATGAGCAGTTCTTC. Residues: CASSVQTGTYNEQFF.

The CDR3, as DNA: TGTGCCTGGATACAGTTAGATGGCTACACCTTC. Translation: CAWIQLDGYTF. The J gene is TRBJ1-2, the V gene TRBV30; no clear D gene. Germline values: CDR1 GTSNPN, CDR2 SVGIG (reference sequence). V dropped 4 bases and J dropped 6 bases, with 9 bases sitting between them. This CDR3 spans 11 amino acids.

The chain couples TRBV6-5 to TRBJ1-2; a possible D gene is TRBD1 (6 bases). V was clipped by 6 bases and J by 0 bases, with 14 bases between them. This CDR3 has 15 amino acids. CDR1 is MNHEY, CDR2 SVGAGI, per germline. The CDR3 coding sequence is TGTGCCAGCAGGCCACAGGGACCAGCTAACTATGGCTACACCTTC. Amino acid sequence: CASRPQGPANYGYTF.

In DNA form, the CDR3 reads TGCGCCAGCAGCTTGGGACAGGGAGGCGGTGGTAATGAAAAACTGTTTTTT. Protein sequence: CASSLGQGGGGNEKLFF. V is TRBV5-1 and J is TRBJ1-4, with 7 bases that match TRBD1. The CDR3 has 17 residues. The ends lost 0 bases at V and 4 bases at J; junction bases unmatched: 9. Germline V gene data show CDR1 as SGHRS and CDR2 as YFSETQ.

The chain is built from TRBV18 and TRBJ2-7; D is unresolved. This CDR3 is built from 14 residues. The V gene lost 1 base and the J gene lost 6 bases, with 13 bases spanning the gap. Germline lookup yields CDR1 KGHSH and CDR2 LQKENI. The chain's CDR3 is CASSPLLSQLEQYF. The CDR3 DNA is TGTGCCAGCTCACCACTTCTATCCCAACTCGAGCAGTACTTC.

The rearrangement uses TRBV3-1 (or the pseudogene TRBV3-2) and TRBJ1-5, with a tentative D call TRBD1 (6 bases). CDR3 length: 15 amino acids. Trimming cost V 0 bases and J 3 bases, with 9 bases left between them. CDR1 is LGHDT and CDR2 is YNNKEL in the germline V gene (reference sequence). The CDR3 region has the DNA TGTGCCAGCAGCCAAGAAACAGGGTACAATCAGCCCCAGCATTTT. This translates into CASSQETGYNQPQHF.